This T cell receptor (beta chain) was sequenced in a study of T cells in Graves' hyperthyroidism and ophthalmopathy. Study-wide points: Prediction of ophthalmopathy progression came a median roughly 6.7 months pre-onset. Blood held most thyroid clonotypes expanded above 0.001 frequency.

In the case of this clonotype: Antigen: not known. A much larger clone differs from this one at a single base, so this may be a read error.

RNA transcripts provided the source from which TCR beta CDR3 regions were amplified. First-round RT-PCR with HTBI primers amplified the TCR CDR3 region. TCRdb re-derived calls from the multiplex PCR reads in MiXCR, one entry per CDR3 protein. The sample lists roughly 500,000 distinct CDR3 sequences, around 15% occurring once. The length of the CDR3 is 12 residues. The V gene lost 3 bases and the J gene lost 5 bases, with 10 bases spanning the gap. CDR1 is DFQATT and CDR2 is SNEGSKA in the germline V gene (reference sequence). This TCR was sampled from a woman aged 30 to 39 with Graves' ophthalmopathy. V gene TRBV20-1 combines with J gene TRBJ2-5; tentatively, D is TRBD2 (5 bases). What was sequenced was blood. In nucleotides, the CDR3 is TGCAGTGCTAGCAGCCGGGATGAGACCCAGTACTTC. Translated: CSASSRDETQYF.